What follows are 18 T cell receptor beta chains derived from one specimen sequenced in a study of shared clonotypes between healthy human individuals. Libraries were prepared by immunoSEQ multiplex PCR; TCRdb keeps only in-frame clonotypes and omits some of them. The sample has 75,000 to 100,000 clones, roughly 45% seen once. The sample was PBMCs. The source of these receptors is a woman aged 40 to 50 in good health. Some clones in this sample may be carry-over from other donors' samples.

In this sample, this clone turned up a few times. The chain carries TRBV29-1 and TRBJ2-5; 8 positions match TRBD1. Germline lookup yields CDR1 SQVTM and CDR2 ANQGSEA. The junction had 15 bases not matched to a gene; V was cut back by 0 bases and J by 3 bases. CDR3 size: 18 residues. The CDR3 region is CSVEDYRRGPLQEETQYF. The DNA for the CDR3 is TGCAGCGTTGAAGATTATCGCAGGGGGCCTCTGCAGGAAGAGACCCAGTACTTC.

Remarks on this clone: The junction and the germline gene differ at one end; a read error may be behind it. The rearrangement links TRBV7-9 to TRBJ2-1; 14 bases align to TRBD2. Germline CDR1 reads SEHNR; CDR2 reads FQNEAQ (reference sequence). This CDR3 is 15 amino acids long. The CDR3 sequence: CASSPGLAGENEQFF. CDR3 nucleotides: TGCGCCAGCAGCCCGGGACTAGCGGGAGAGAATGAGCAGTTCTTC.

J is TRBJ2-1 and V is TRBV5-5; D unresolved. The V gene's germline CDR1 is SGHKS and CDR2 YYEKEE (reference sequence). CDR3 length: 17 residues. Trimming took off 0 bases at V and 1 base at J, with 14 bases between the two ends. CDR3 nucleotides: TGTGCCAGCAGCTTGGATGGTATGGCAATTTCCTACAATGAGCAGTTCTTC. Encoded protein: CASSLDGMAISYNEQFF.

The chain is built from TRBV6-1 and TRBJ2-7, with 8 nucleotides matching TRBD1. This CDR3 comprises 15 residues. V lost 8 bases and J lost 2; bases outside the gene matches: 11. From germline, CDR1 is MNHNS and CDR2 SASEGT. The CDR3: CASRDPGQDTYEQYF. Here the CDR3 DNA reads TGTGCCAGCCGAGATCCGGGACAGGACACCTACGAGCAGTACTTC.

In this sample, this clone turned up many times. The rearrangement joins TRBV7-2 to TRBJ1-5; 8 bases match TRBD1. The V gene's germline CDR1 is SGHTA and CDR2 FQGNSA. The CDR3 runs 18 residues. Germline trimming cut 1 base from V and 4 bases from J; bases unmatched to any gene: 12. The CDR3 DNA follows: TGTGCCAGCAGCTTAGGTACCGGGACAGGCGCCCTAAATCAGCCCCAGCATTTT. This translates into CASSLGTGTGALNQPQHF.

This chain connects TRBV5-4 to TRBJ2-7; 9 nucleotides match TRBD1. The germline CDR1 and CDR2 sequences are SGHNT and YYREEE (reference sequence). The CDR3 sequence is 15 residues long. V lost 2 bases, J lost 7 bases, and 10 bases stayed unmatched. In nucleotides, the CDR3 is TGTGCCAGCAGCTTAAAGGGACAGGGATTGAGGGAGCAGTACTTC. Residues: CASSLKGQGLREQYF.

In this sample, this clone turned up a few times. This chain uses TRBV5-4 with TRBJ2-1; 7 bases fit TRBD2. J lost 6 bases, V lost 0 bases, and 3 bases had no gene match. CDR3 length equals 14 residues. Germline-derived CDR1 and CDR2 are SGHNT and YYREEE (reference sequence). The CDR3 coding sequence is TGTGCCAGCAGCTTGGACGGCGGGGGCAATGAGCAGTTCTTC. Its translation is CASSLDGGGNEQFF. Together with reference TRBV5-4 and TRBJ2-1, the CDR3 gives the full variable domain: ETGVTQSPTHLIKTRGQQVTLRCSSQSGHNTVSWYQQALGQGPQFIFQYYREEENGRGNFPPRFSGLQFPNYSSELNVNALELDDSALYLCASSLDGGGNEQFFGPGTRLTVL.

The CDR3 protein is CASSLVSDSEQFF. DNA for the CDR3: TGCGCCAGCAGCTTGGTTAGCGATTCTGAGCAGTTCTTC. The chain couples TRBV5-1 to TRBJ2-1; tentative D call: TRBD2 (5 bases). The CDR3 runs 13 residues. The germline V gene has CDR1 SGHRS and CDR2 YFSETQ. V was pared by 0 bases and J by 9 bases, with 10 bases between.

This clone was observed a single time. A read error may account for a junction end that differs from germline. CDR3 protein: CSVETGGDEKPFF. The CDR3 DNA reads as TGCAGCGTTGAGACAGGGGGTGATGAAAAACCGTTTTTT. V and J are TRBV29-1 and TRBJ1-4; 9 positions agree with TRBD1. The CDR3 has 13 amino acids. Germline V gene sequence: CDR1 SQVTM, CDR2 ANQGSEA.

The CDR3 protein is CASSNHRGRVEAFF. The CDR3 DNA sequence: TGTGCCAGTAGTAACCACAGGGGGCGCGTAGAAGCTTTCTTT. The gene calls are TRBV19 and TRBJ1-1, with 9 bases lining up with TRBD1. The trim removed 4 bases at V and 8 bases at J, leaving 8 bases unmatched. Germline V gives CDR1 LNHDA, CDR2 SQIVND (reference sequence). CDR3 length: 14 residues.

This clone was counted a few times. The chain is built from TRBV28 and TRBJ1-1; TRBD1 matches at 9 bases. Losses at the gene ends were 2 bases for V and 2 bases for J; bases not matched to a gene: 6. From germline, CDR1 is MDHEN and CDR2 SYDVKM. This CDR3 has 16 residues. CDR3 sequence reads: CASSLGQGISNTEAFF. CDR3 nucleotide sequence: TGTGCCAGCAGTTTAGGACAGGGGATTAGTAACACTGAAGCTTTCTTT.

This clone appeared many times. The chain is built from TRBV28 and TRBJ1-1; no reliable D call. V was clipped by 3 bases and J by 10 bases, with 12 bases between them. This CDR3 has 12 residues. CDR1 is MDHEN and CDR2 is SYDVKM in the germline V gene. CDR3 loop: CASSLTPKRAFF. CDR3 coding DNA: TGTGCCAGCAGTTTGACCCCAAAGCGAGCTTTCTTT. The whole variable domain, filled in from reference TRBV28 and TRBJ1-1, reads DVKVTQSSRYLVKRTGEKVFLECVQDMDHENMFWYRQDPGLGLRLIYFSYDVKMKEKGDIPEGYSVSREKKERFSLILESASTNQTSMYLCASSLTPKRAFFGQGTRLTVV.

V usage is TRBV30 and J usage is TRBJ1-1; D is ambiguous. Germline V gives CDR1 GTSNPN, CDR2 SVGIG (reference sequence). The CDR3 is 14 amino acids. Trimming removed 3 bases at V and 4 bases at J, with 15 bases between. The CDR3 bases are TGTGCCTGGAGACCAACGGGCGGAGGCACTGAAGCTTTCTTT. Its translation: CAWRPTGGGTEAFF. The variable domain in full, with the rest retrieved from reference TRBV30 and TRBJ1-1, is SQTIHQWPATLVQPVGSPLSLECTVEGTSNPNLYWYRQAAGRGLQLLFYSVGIGQISSEVPQNLSASRPQDRQFILSSKKLLLSDSGFYLCAWRPTGGGTEAFFGQGTRLTVV.

This chain links TRBV4-2 with TRBJ2-6, with D hard to call. V dropped 2 bases and J dropped 4 bases, with 9 bases sitting between them. This CDR3 spans 15 amino acids. The germline V gene encodes CDR1 LGHNA and CDR2 YNFKEQ. The CDR3 nucleotides read TGTGCCAGCAGCCAATCGGCTACGGGGGCCAACGTCCTGACTTTC. Protein sequence: CASSQSATGANVLTF.

The sample holds a few counts of this clone. The genes are TRBV4-3 and TRBJ2-5; TRBD1 might be the D (6 bases). The length of the CDR3 is 15 residues. Per the germline V gene, CDR1 is LGHNA and CDR2 is YSLEER. V was trimmed by 2 bases and J by 2 bases, leaving 12 bases between them. The DNA of the CDR3 is TGCGCCAGCAGCCAACGGGACACGAGACAAGAGACCCAGTACTTC. Translating gives CASSQRDTRQETQYF.

The CDR3, as DNA: TGCACCAGCGGCCAAGGGGGGCATGAGCAGTTCTTC. Translating gives CTSGQGGHEQFF. The chain joins TRBV1 to TRBJ2-1; the D segment call TRBD1 is taken from the table without a DNA check. TRBV1 is classified as a pseudogene. The CDR3 is 12 amino acids.

This clone has a handful of counts. V gene TRBV11-2 combines with J gene TRBJ2-7; D might be TRBD2 (6 bases). Germline-derived CDR1 and CDR2 are SGHAT and FQNNGV. There are 13 residues in the CDR3. V gave up 4 bases and J gave up 4 bases, with 11 bases separating them. The CDR3 sequence is CASSWLARYEQYF. In DNA form, the CDR3 reads TGTGCCAGCAGCTGGCTAGCGCGGTACGAGCAGTACTTC. The whole variable domain, remainder taken from reference TRBV11-2 and TRBJ2-7, is EAGVAQSPRYKIIEKRQSVAFWCNPISGHATLYWYQQILGQGPKLLIQFQNNGVVDDSQLPKDRFSAERLKGVDSTLKIQPAKLEDSAVYLCASSWLARYEQYFGPGTRLTVT.

The J gene is TRBJ2-7, the V gene TRBV27; the D is unclear. Germline V gene data show CDR1 as MNHEY and CDR2 as SMNVEV (reference sequence). Between the trimmed V and J ends, which lost 3 bases and 2 bases, there was a span of 8 bases. The CDR3 runs 13 residues. CDR3 protein: CASSFGSAYEQYF. The CDR3, as DNA: TGTGCCAGCAGTTTCGGATCGGCCTACGAGCAGTACTTC.